The 14 T cell receptor beta chains below all came from one sample that was sequenced in a study of metastatic and nonmetastatic thyroid tumors. TCRdb re-clonotyped the PCR reads via MiXCR. The sample holds about 52,000 clones; around a sixth are singletons and the top ten take 3%. Thyroid surgery was preceded by no treatment in any patient. The source material was blood. Every receptor here comes from a female donor with papillary thyroid cancer or a benign thyroid nodule (not recorded which). Some clones in this sample may be carry-over from other donors' samples.

This clone has a count of ten or more. V usage is TRBV28 and J usage is TRBJ1-2; 9 bases map to TRBD1. Per the germline V gene, CDR1 is MDHEN and CDR2 is SYDVKM. The CDR3 loop spans 16 amino acids. V was clipped by 6 bases and J by 4 bases; unmatched bases: 12. The CDR3 nucleotides read TGTGCCAGCAGGGACAGGGGATTCGCTTTAGGCTATGGCTACACCTTC. It codes for CASRDRGFALGYGYTF.

The gene calls are TRBV6-2 or TRBV6-3 and TRBJ2-7, with D uncertain. Trimming cost V 0 bases and J 7 bases, with 7 bases left between them. The CDR3 is 12 residues long. Germline lookup yields CDR1 MNHEY and CDR2 SVGEGT. CDR3 nucleotides: TGTGCCAGCAGTTACTCGAGTGAGGAGCAGTACTTC. This codes for CASSYSSEEQYF.

This clone has ten or more counts. The chain employs TRBV30 and TRBJ2-5; D call uncertain. CDR1 GTSNPN and CDR2 SVGIG come from the germline V gene (reference sequence). CDR3 length: 15 residues. V was cut by 3 bases and J by 4 bases, with 18 bases left in between. The CDR3 DNA is TGTGCCTGGAGGCCAATGGGTTCCAGGCGAGAGACCCAGTACTTC. Amino acid sequence: CAWRPMGSRRETQYF. Complete variable domain (other parts from reference TRBV30 and TRBJ2-5): SQTIHQWPATLVQPVGSPLSLECTVEGTSNPNLYWYRQAAGRGLQLLFYSVGIGQISSEVPQNLSASRPQDRQFILSSKKLLLSDSGFYLCAWRPMGSRRETQYFGPGTRLLVL.

The sample holds many counts of this clone. The chain employs TRBV5-8 and TRBJ2-3, with a weak D call TRBD2 (5 bases). The germline CDR1 and CDR2 sequences are SGHTS and YDEGEE. CDR3 length equals 14 residues. V lost 0 bases and J 3 bases, leaving 8 bases between the germline ends. The chain's CDR3 is CASSLVRGTDTQYF. CDR3 nucleotide sequence: TGTGCCAGCAGCTTGGTTCGGGGTACAGATACGCAGTATTTT.

The V gene is TRBV9, the J gene TRBJ2-5; 11 nucleotides line up with TRBD1. The V segment lost 0 bases and the J segment 5 bases; nucleotides outside the gene matches: 6. Germline values: CDR1 SGDLS, CDR2 YYNGEE. The CDR3 runs 16 residues. CDR3 sequence reads: CASSVGLGQGEETQYF. DNA for the CDR3: TGTGCCAGCAGCGTAGGGCTGGGACAGGGGGAGGAGACCCAGTACTTC.

This clone was observed many times. This rearrangement joins TRBV18 to TRBJ1-1; D gene unclear. The CDR3 runs to 16 residues. Germline V gene lookup returns CDR1 KGHSH and CDR2 LQKENI. Trimming shortened V by 1 base and J by 1 base, and 13 bases separated the two germline ends. The CDR3 loop is CASSPLRLTGNTEAFF. The DNA of the CDR3 is TGTGCCAGCTCACCACTGCGATTAACTGGGAACACTGAAGCTTTCTTT.

This clone occurred many times. The chain recombines TRBV20-1 with TRBJ2-3, with D possibly called TRBD1 or TRBD2 (6 bases each). Trimming took 2 bases from V and 3 from J, leaving 15 bases between them. There are 15 residues in the CDR3. Germline assignment: CDR1 DFQATT and CDR2 SNEGSKA (reference sequence). DNA for the CDR3: TGCAGTGCTAGAATGGGGGGCTACGAGACAGATACGCAGTATTTT. Translation: CSARMGGYETDTQYF.

The chain joins TRBV6-1 to TRBJ2-2, with 7 nucleotides matching TRBD1. CDR1 MNHNS and CDR2 SASEGT come from the germline V gene. The CDR3 has 14 amino acids. V shed 6 bases, J shed 9 bases, and the junction held 10 bases outside the gene matches. CDR3 sequence reads: CASRGTVGTWELFF. CDR3 sequence (DNA): TGTGCCAGCAGAGGGACAGTGGGGACCTGGGAGCTGTTTTTT.

Note on this clone: Different DNA sequences within this sample yield the same CDR3. The chain links TRBV6-4 to TRBJ2-3; no reliable D call. CDR1 is MRHNA and CDR2 is SNTAGT in the germline V gene. The CDR3 contains 13 residues. Trimming pared 6 bases from V and 4 bases from J, leaving 11 bases between. The CDR3 loop reads CASSPSSADTQYF. Written as DNA, the CDR3 is TGTGCCAGCAGCCCTTCCAGCGCAGATACGCAGTATTTT.

This clone was recorded at least ten times. The chain carries TRBV28 and TRBJ1-5; no clear D. The CDR3 runs 11 residues. Germline V gene lookup returns CDR1 MDHEN and CDR2 SYDVKM. The ends were cut back, 6 bases at V and 4 bases at J, with 4 bases in the middle. The CDR3 loop is CASSHNQPQHF. The CDR3 DNA is TGTGCCAGCAGCCATAATCAGCCCCAGCATTTT. The whole variable domain, remainder taken from reference TRBV28 and TRBJ1-5, is DVKVTQSSRYLVKRTGEKVFLECVQDMDHENMFWYRQDPGLGLRLIYFSYDVKMKEKGDIPEGYSVSREKKERFSLILESASTNQTSMYLCASSHNQPQHFGDGTRLSIL.

This clone came up many times. The chain combines TRBV11-2 with TRBJ1-3; the D is unclear. The CDR3 loop spans 14 amino acids. In germline, CDR1 is SGHAT, CDR2 FQNNGV. The V end lost 0 bases, the J end lost 0 bases, and 3 bases lay between the germline ends. The DNA for the CDR3 is TGTGCCAGCAGCTTAGACCCCTCTGGAAACACCATATATTTT. Amino acids: CASSLDPSGNTIYF.

V gene TRBV12-5 combines with J gene TRBJ2-5; D remains unclear. V lost 8 bases to trimming and J lost 5 bases, with 18 bases between them. This CDR3 has 14 residues. CDR1 and CDR2 from the germline V gene are LGHNT and FRNRAP. The CDR3 spells CASCAQIKGETQYF. CDR3 coding DNA: TGTGCTAGTTGTGCACAGATAAAGGGTGAGACCCAGTACTTC.

This clone has at least ten counts. The chain links TRBV4-1 to TRBJ1-2, with D maybe TRBD1 (5 bases). V lost 5 bases, J lost 4 bases, and 17 bases lay in between. CDR1 and CDR2 (germline): MGHRA, YSYEKL. The CDR3 loop spans 15 amino acids. The CDR3 spells CASSKGVLEGYGYTF. The CDR3 DNA reads as TGCGCCAGCAGCAAAGGGGTCCTTGAGGGCTATGGCTACACCTTC.

This clone qualifies as medium-sized (0.01 to 0.1%). This sequence joins TRBV6-4 and TRBJ2-2; the D call may be TRBD1 or TRBD2 (5 bases each). Trimming cost V 5 bases and J 5 bases, with 12 bases left between them. The CDR3 has 14 amino acids. CDR1 is MRHNA, CDR2 SNTAGT, per germline. The DNA of the CDR3 is TGTGCCAGCAGTCTAGTTGGGGGAACCGGGGAGCTGTTTTTT. Translation: CASSLVGGTGELFF.